The sequence of this TCR beta chain was determined in a study of CXCR3-negative and CXCR3-positive naive CD8 T cells. On the study more broadly: Total TRB output reached some 140 million reads, about 1.5 +/- 0.3 million per library.

The study sorted every CD8+ T cell subset in triplicate at 250,000 to 300,000 cells each. Cells that were CD45RO-CCR7+CD27+CD95- constituted naive CD8+ T cells. 5' RACE that incorporated UMI labels was used to prepare the TRB cDNA libraries. For each CDR3 protein, TCRdb gives one entry from its re-call of the 5' RACE reads, without DNA. In all, the sample yields 140,000 to 150,000 distinct CDR3 sequences. Study-wide results and limits: In CXCR3-positive naive cells, the TRB CDR3s were more hydrophobic than in CXCR3-negative naive cells. Both naive subsets showed comparably high diversity, and memory CD8+ cells showed much lower diversity.

A word on this clonotype: Its target is unknown.

The sample taken for sequencing was naive CXCR3+ CD8+ T cells from blood. The subset here: CD45RO-CCR7+CD27+CD95- naive CD8+ T cells expressing CXCR3 (TNR3+). This TCR derives from a human donor in good health. Some clones in this sample may be carry-over from other donors' samples.

CDR3: CASTEGAGGTGWDEQFF. V usage is TRBV7-8 and J usage is TRBJ2-1; TCRdb outputs TRBD1, but without DNA this stays unchecked. This CDR3 contains 17 residues. Germline values: CDR1 SGHVS, CDR2 FQNEAQ.